This paragraph covers one TCR beta chain sequence. This sample is drawn from a study of blood T cell repertoires in COVID-19. Study in general: There were acute and convalescent COVID-19 samples, and they came from the United States, Italy and Spain.

The assay was immunoSEQ multiplex PCR, and TCRdb's table has in-frame clones only and misses some. The sample has about 170,000 clones, about four fifths seen once. The V gene lost 3 bases and the J gene lost 5 bases, with 7 bases spanning the gap. Germline V gives CDR1 LNHDA, CDR2 SQIVND (reference sequence). CDR3 size: 12 residues. This chain joins TRBV19 and TRBJ2-5; possibly TRBD2 for D (6 bases). The sample taken for sequencing was peripheral blood. This clonotype was sampled from a human donor with acute or convalescent COVID-19. The donor label of this sample is uncertain. CDR3 in DNA: TGTGCCAGTAGTATGAGCGGGGAGACCCAGTACTTC. Encoded protein: CASSMSGETQYF.